These 10 T cell receptor beta chains originate from one sample sequenced in a study of technical replicates of blood from several donors. Using immunoSEQ multiplex PCR, the repertoire was profiled, and TCRdb retains in-frame clones only, with some absent. This table has tens of thousands of clones, 94% appearing once. Sequencing input: T cells isolated from PBMCs. These receptors were taken from a human donor in good health.

The chain employs TRBV7-9 and TRBJ1-2; unclear D gene. The CDR3 has 13 residues. The V and J ends lost 4 bases and 4 bases respectively, with 10 bases between them. Germline assignment: CDR1 SEHNR and CDR2 FQNEAQ (reference sequence). CDR3 loop: CASSSTYIYGYTF. CDR3 coding DNA: TGTGCCAGCAGCTCGACTTACATCTATGGCTACACCTTC.

J is TRBJ2-7 and V is TRBV28; possibly TRBD1 for D (6 bases). V lost 1 base to trimming and J lost 2 bases, with 12 bases between them. The germline gives CDR1 MDHEN, CDR2 SYDVKM. The CDR3 runs to 15 residues. The DNA for the CDR3 is TGTGCCAGCAGTTTATCCATCTCAGGGGCCTACGAGCAGTACTTC. This translates into CASSLSISGAYEQYF.

This chain links TRBV7-2 with TRBJ1-4; no definite D call. CDR3 length: 14 residues. V dropped 1 base and J dropped 8 bases, with 11 bases sitting between them. In germline, CDR1 is SGHTA, CDR2 FQGNSA. In DNA form, the CDR3 reads TGTGCCAGCAGCTTAGTATCTGGAGGGGAAAAACTGTTTTTT. Protein product: CASSLVSGGEKLFF.

The chain is built from TRBV7-9 and TRBJ1-1, with 8 bases matching TRBD1. Per germline, CDR1 SEHNR and CDR2 FQNEAQ (reference sequence). The junction had 2 bases not matched to a gene; V was cut back by 4 bases and J by 7 bases. This CDR3 has 12 residues. This CDR3 is CASSWTGIEAFF. The CDR3 coding sequence is TGTGCCAGCAGCTGGACAGGGATTGAAGCTTTCTTT.

V usage is TRBV6-1 and J usage is TRBJ1-5; D unresolved. V was trimmed by 6 bases and J by 4 bases, leaving 4 bases between them. The CDR3 totals 11 residues. Germline loops: CDR1 MNHNS, CDR2 SASEGT. The DNA for the CDR3 is TGTGCCAGCAGCGAGAATCAGCCCCAGCATTTT. Protein: CASSENQPQHF.

The chain is built from TRBV9 and TRBJ1-4; D is unclear. Trimming removed 7 bases from V and 8 bases from J, with 21 bases in between. This CDR3 region has 15 residues. Germline-derived CDR1 and CDR2 are SGDLS and YYNGEE. The CDR3 protein is CASGNLGVNIEKLFF. CDR3 in DNA: TGTGCCAGCGGCAACCTAGGCGTGAACATAGAAAAACTGTTTTTT.

The chain recombines TRBV7-9 with TRBJ1-1; D unclear. CDR1 SEHNR and CDR2 FQNEAQ come from the germline V gene (reference sequence). The V and J ends lost 4 bases and 5 bases respectively, with 8 bases between them. This CDR3 is 12 amino acids long. The CDR3 DNA sequence: TGTGCCAGCAGCTCTAAAGAAACTGAAGCTTTCTTT. Translation: CASSSKETEAFF. The full variable domain, in which reference TRBV7-9 and TRBJ1-1 provide the parts outside the CDR3, is DTGVSQNPRHKITKRGQNVTFRCDPISEHNRLYWYRQTLGQGPEFLTYFQNEAQLEKSRLLSDRFSAERPKGSFSTLEIQRTEQGDSAMYLCASSSKETEAFFGQGTRLTVV.

The chain carries TRBV6-5 and TRBJ2-1, with TRBD2 matching over 11 bases. The trim removed 0 bases at V and 6 bases at J, leaving 4 bases unmatched. From germline, CDR1 is MNHEY and CDR2 SVGAGI. The CDR3 extends over 16 amino acids. The CDR3 coding sequence is TGTGCCAGCAGTTACTCGATACTAGCGGGAGCCAATGAGCAGTTCTTC. The encoded protein is CASSYSILAGANEQFF.

CDR3 in amino acids: CASSLAQGIGIQYF. CDR3 DNA: TGTGCCAGCAGTTTAGCACAGGGAATTGGCATTCAGTACTTC. This chain joins TRBV28 and TRBJ2-4; D is perhaps TRBD1 (6 bases). Trimming cost V 2 bases and J 9 bases, with 14 bases left between them. The CDR3 contains 14 residues. CDR1 is MDHEN and CDR2 is SYDVKM in the germline V gene.

This clone was counted a single time. CDR3 amino acids: CASSYPDKEAFF. The CDR3 region has the DNA TGTGCCAGCAGTTACCCGGACAAAGAAGCTTTCTTT. The rearrangement uses TRBV6-6 and TRBJ1-1, with D maybe TRBD1 (5 bases). CDR3 length: 12 amino acids. Germline CDR1 reads MNHNY; CDR2 reads SVGAGI (reference sequence). The germline V and J ends were trimmed by 2 bases and 8 bases, with 9 bases remaining between them.